The T cell receptor beta chain described here comes from a study of OX40 agonist ivuxolimab in advanced cancers. TCRdb keeps only in-frame clones here, not all; method: immunoSEQ multiplex PCR. The repertoire holds roughly 76,000 clones, with 75% to 85% as singletons. The V gene's germline CDR1 is MDHEN and CDR2 SYDVKM. CDR3 length: 15 amino acids. Trimming shortened V by 6 bases and J by 8 bases, and 17 bases separated the two germline ends. This clonotype was obtained from an adult with an advanced solid tumor such as melanoma, head and neck, liver or kidney cancer. J is TRBJ1-6 and V is TRBV28; D call uncertain. The sequences come from CD4+ or CD8+ T cells sorted from blood, collected in a trial of the OX40 agonist ivuxolimab. The CDR3 nucleotides read TGTGCCAGCAGCGACACTCTGGTACTTCATTCACCCCTCCACTTT. The encoded protein is CASSDTLVLHSPLHF.